This T cell receptor beta chain stems from a study of blood T cell repertoires in COVID-19 (dated by TCRdb to about 2020). At the level of the whole study: Samples from collaborators originated in the United States, Italy and Spain and spanned both the acute and convalescent phases of COVID-19. The material from the prospective study consisted of cDNA or gDNA derived from T cells, B-cell-depleted T cells, or PBMCs. The dataset comprised deeply sampled blood TCRbeta repertoires from subjects exposed to, actively infected with, or recovered from COVID-19. A freely available public database, intended as a resource for researchers studying the immune response to SARS-CoV-2, is where the repertoires were released. Samples came from the ongoing ImmuneRACE study (first 160 participants) plus 1,254 subjects from 6 global collaborators. Sample metadata almost always included a de-identified subject ID, COVID-19 status, age in years and sex. Where available, HLA class I and class II types were obtained from metadata supplied by the sample provider rather than from assay-based typing.

About this clone: No antigen is known for it. Base qualities are not recorded, but no much larger clone differs from it by a single base.

Whole blood was collected in K2EDTA tubes by collaborating institutions according to the institutions' own protocols. For TCRbeta analysis, collaborator samples were shipped as frozen whole blood, as isolated PBMCs, or as DNA extracted from either sample type. The immunoSEQ Assay, a bias-controlled multiplex PCR, was used to amplify TCRbeta CDR3 regions from genomic DNA. On the authors' methods: Nucleated cell counts per sample were estimated from amplification of reference gene primers within the assay. To quantify the absolute abundance of each unique TCRbeta CDR3 rearrangement, sequence reads were collapsed and filtered. For each sample, productive Simpson clonality was calculated by taking the square root of Simpson's diversity index across productive rearrangements. Drawn from immuneACCESS, this table holds only the in-frame rearrangements with V and J called that TCRdb kept. Clones are partly lost; checked studies trace under half to an unresolved V gene and leave the rest unexplained. V, J and clone size derive from that table, while D and trimming were established from the DNA sequence. This sample has 200,000 to 250,000 clones in its table, and roughly 88% of those were observed once. The top ten constitute roughly an eighth of the sample.

What the authors observed across the whole study: How much clinical and demographic metadata was included differed by source and by participant, and the metadata was provided uncurated.

Sample: peripheral blood. The sequence derives from an elderly man with acute or convalescent COVID-19.

This receptor carries the CDR3 CASSPPDSNYEQYF. The DNA sequence is TGTGCCAGCTCACCACCGGACAGCAACTACGAGCAGTACTTC. The chain uses TRBV18 and TRBJ2-7, with TRBD1 perhaps the D gene, on 6 matching bases. From the cysteine up to the phenylalanine, the CDR3 has a length of 14 residues. Just the 42-base CDR3 DNA is kept, in frame starting at base 1. The junction shows trimming of 0 bases on V and 3 bases on J, plus 9 bases between the germline ends. According to the germline V gene, CDR1 reads KGHSH and CDR2 reads LQKENI.